The entry that follows covers one T cell receptor beta chain sequence. Its antigen remains unknown. The data were obtained in a study of vaccination and CD4 T cells after COVID-19. Whole-study context: At a median 72 days (range 14 to 241) after dose two, post-vaccine samples were obtained. The study, taken as a whole, reports: The median number of SARS-CoV-2-reactive clonotypes increased from roughly 22 to 38, a change that did not reach significance.

Sequenced with the Oncomine TCR Beta short-read assay was DNA taken from cultured CD4+ T cells. Genomic DNA was taken out of cultured CD4+ T cells by extraction. TCRdb processed the PCR reads anew with MiXCR; each CDR3 protein has one entry. This table holds 9,000 to 15,000 distinct CDR3 sequences, less than 55% found once. Treatment indicated: roughly 11-day PBMC culture with coronavirus spike peptide pools or control peptides (ViraFEST assay). Specimen: CD4+ T cells from blood, cultured in vitro. The clonotype comes from a human donor who had recovered from COVID-19.

The CDR3 nucleotides read TGTGCCAGCAGCCCCCGGGCAGGATCCCCCAACACTGAAGCTTTCTTT. Protein product: CASSPRAGSPNTEAFF. The chain joins TRBV5-8 to TRBJ1-1; D is ambiguous. The CDR3 is 16 amino acids. Germline lookup yields CDR1 SGHTS and CDR2 YDEGEE. V was pared by 4 bases and J by 2 bases, with 18 bases between.